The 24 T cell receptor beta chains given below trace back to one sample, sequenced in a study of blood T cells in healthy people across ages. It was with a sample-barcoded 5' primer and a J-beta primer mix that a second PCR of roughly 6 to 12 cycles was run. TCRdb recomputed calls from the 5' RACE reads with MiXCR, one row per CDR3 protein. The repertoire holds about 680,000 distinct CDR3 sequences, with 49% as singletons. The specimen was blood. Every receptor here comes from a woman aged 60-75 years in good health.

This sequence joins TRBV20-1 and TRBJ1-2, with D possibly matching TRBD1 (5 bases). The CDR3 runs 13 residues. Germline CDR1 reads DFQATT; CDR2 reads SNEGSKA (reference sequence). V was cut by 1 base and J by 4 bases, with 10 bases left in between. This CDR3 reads CSARGGGGYGYTF. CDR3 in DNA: TGCAGTGCTAGAGGCGGGGGGGGCTATGGCTACACCTTC.

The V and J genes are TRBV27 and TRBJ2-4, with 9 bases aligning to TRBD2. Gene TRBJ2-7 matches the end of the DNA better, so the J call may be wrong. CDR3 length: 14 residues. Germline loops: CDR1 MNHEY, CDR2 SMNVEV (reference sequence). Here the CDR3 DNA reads TGTGCCAGCAGTTCAGCGGGAGGACGTCTCGAGCAGTACTTC. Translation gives CASSSAGGRLEQYF.

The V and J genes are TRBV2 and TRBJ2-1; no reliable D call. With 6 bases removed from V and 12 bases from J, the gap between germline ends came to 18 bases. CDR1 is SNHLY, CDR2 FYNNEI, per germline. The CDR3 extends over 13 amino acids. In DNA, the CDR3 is TGTGCCAGCAGCCCTCCTCAACCGCCGAGGCAGTTCTTC. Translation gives CASSPPQPPRQFF. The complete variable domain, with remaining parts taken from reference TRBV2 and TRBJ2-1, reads EPEVTQTPSHQVTQMGQEVILRCVPISNHLYFYWYRQILGQKVEFLVSFYNNEISEKSEIFDDQFSVERPDGSNFTLKIRSTKLEDSAMYFCASSPPQPPRQFFGPGTRLTVL.

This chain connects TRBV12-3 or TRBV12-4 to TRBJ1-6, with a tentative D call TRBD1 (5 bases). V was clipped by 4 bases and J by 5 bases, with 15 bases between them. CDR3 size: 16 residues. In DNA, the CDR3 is TGTGCCAGCAGTTCTAGGGAACGGGGGAATAATTCACCCCTCCACTTT. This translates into CASSSRERGNNSPLHF.

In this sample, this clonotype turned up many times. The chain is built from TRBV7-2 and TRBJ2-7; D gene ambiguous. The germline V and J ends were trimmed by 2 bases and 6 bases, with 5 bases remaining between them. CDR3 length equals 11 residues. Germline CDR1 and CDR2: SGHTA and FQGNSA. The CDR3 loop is CASSLRLEQYF. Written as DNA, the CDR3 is TGTGCCAGCAGCTTAAGACTCGAGCAGTACTTC.

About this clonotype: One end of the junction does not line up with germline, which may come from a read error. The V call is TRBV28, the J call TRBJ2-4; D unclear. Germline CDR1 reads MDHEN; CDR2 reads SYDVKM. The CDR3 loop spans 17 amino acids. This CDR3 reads CASSLMGNSRAKTIQYF. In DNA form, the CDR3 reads TGTGCCAGCAGTTTAATGGGGAACAGTAGAGCCAAAACCATTCAGTACTTC.

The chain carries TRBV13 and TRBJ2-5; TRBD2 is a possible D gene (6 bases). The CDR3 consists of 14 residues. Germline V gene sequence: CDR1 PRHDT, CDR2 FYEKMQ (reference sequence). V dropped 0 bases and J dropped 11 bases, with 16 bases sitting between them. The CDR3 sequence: CASSLGQRASEQYF. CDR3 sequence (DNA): TGTGCCAGCAGCTTAGGACAGCGGGCCAGTGAGCAGTACTTC.

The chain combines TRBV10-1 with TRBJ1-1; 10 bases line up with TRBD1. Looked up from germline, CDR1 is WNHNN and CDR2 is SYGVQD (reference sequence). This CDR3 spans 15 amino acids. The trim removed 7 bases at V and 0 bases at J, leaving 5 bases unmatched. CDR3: CASKGQGQMNTEAFF. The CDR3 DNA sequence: TGCGCCAGCAAGGGACAGGGGCAAATGAACACTGAAGCTTTCTTT.

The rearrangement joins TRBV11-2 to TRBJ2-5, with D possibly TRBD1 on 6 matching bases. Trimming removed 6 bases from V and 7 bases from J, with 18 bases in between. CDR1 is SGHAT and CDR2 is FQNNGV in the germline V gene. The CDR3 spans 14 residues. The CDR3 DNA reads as TGTGCCAGCAGGGGGGCGGCGGTGACTGTGACCCAGTACTTC. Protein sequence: CASRGAAVTVTQYF. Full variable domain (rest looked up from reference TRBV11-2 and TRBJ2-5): EAGVAQSPRYKIIEKRQSVAFWCNPISGHATLYWYQQILGQGPKLLIQFQNNGVVDDSQLPKDRFSAERLKGVDSTLKIQPAKLEDSAVYLCASRGAAVTVTQYFGPGTRLLVL.

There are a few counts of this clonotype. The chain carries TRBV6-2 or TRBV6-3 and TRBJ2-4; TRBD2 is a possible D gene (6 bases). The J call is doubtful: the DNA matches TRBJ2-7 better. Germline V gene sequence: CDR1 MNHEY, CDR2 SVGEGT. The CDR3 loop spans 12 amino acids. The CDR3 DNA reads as TGTGCCGTCTTGCGGGGAAAGTACGAGCAGTACTTC. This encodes CAVLRGKYEQYF.

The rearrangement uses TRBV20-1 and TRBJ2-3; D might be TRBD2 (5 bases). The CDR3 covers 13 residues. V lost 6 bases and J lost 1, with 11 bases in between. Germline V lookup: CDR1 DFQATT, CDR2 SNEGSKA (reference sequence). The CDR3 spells CSAQRGGTDTQYF. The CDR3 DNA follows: TGCAGTGCCCAACGGGGAGGCACAGATACGCAGTATTTT.

The CDR3 region is CSAREAQSYGYTF. CDR3 sequence (DNA): TGCAGTGCTAGAGAGGCGCAGAGCTATGGCTACACCTTC. The chain has TRBV20-1 and TRBJ1-2, with D unresolved. CDR1 DFQATT and CDR2 SNEGSKA come from the germline V gene (reference sequence). The CDR3 totals 13 residues. Trimming removed 0 bases at V and 4 bases at J, with 9 bases between.

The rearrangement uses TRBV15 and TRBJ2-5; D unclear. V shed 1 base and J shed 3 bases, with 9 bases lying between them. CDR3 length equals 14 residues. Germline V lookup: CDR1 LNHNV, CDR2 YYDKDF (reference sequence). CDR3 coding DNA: TGTGCCACCAGCAGAGGTGTCAGAGAAGAGACCCAGTACTTC. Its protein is CATSRGVREETQYF.

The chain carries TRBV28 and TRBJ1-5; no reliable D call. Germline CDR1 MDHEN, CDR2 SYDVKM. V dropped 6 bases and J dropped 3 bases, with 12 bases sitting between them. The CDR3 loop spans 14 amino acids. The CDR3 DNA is TGTGCCAGCAGAGATCCAGTGGACAATCAGCCCCAGCATTTT. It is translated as CASRDPVDNQPQHF.

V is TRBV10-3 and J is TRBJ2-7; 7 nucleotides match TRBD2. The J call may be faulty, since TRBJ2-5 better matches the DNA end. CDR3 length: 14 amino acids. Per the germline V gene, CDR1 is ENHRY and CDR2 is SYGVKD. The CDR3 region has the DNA TGTGCCATCAGTGCAAGGGAGGGACAAGAGACCCAGTACTTC. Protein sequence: CAISAREGQETQYF.

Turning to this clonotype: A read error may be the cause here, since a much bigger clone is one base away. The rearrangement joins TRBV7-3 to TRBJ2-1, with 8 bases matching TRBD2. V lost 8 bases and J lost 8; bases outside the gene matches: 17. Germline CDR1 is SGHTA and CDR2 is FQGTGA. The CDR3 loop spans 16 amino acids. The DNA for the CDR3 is TGTGCCAGCGGCCCGCAGGCGGGAGGCCCCTTCCATGAGCAGTTCTTC. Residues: CASGPQAGGPFHEQFF.

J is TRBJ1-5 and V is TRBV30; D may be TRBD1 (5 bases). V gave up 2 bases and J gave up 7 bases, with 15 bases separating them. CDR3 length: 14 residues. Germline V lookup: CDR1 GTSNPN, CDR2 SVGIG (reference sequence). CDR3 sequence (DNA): TGTGCCTGGAGTCCCGGGGGATCGGGCCAGCCCCAGCATTTT. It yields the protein CAWSPGGSGQPQHF.

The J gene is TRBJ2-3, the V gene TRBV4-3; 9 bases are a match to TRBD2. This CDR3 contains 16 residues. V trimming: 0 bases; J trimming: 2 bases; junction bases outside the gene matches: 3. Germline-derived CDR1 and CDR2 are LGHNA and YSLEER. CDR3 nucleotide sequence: TGCGCCAGCAGCCAAGATAGCGGGGGATTCACAGATACGCAGTATTTT. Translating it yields CASSQDSGGFTDTQYF.

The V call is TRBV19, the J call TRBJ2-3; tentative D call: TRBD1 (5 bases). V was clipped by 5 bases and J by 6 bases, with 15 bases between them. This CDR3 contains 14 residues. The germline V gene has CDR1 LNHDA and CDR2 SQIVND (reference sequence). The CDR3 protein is CASSARQFADTQYF. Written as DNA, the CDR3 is TGTGCCAGTAGTGCCCGACAGTTCGCGGATACGCAGTATTTT.

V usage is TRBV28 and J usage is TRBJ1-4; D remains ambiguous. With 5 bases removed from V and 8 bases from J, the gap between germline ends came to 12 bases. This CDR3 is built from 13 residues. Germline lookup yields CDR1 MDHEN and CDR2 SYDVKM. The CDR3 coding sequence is TGTGCCAGCAGTACCCCCGCTTTGGAAAAACTGTTTTTT. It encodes CASSTPALEKLFF.

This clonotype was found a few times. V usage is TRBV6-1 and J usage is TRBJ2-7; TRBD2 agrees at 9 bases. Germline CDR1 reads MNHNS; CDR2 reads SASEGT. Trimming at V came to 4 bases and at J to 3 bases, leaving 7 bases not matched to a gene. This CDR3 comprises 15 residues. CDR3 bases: TGTGCCAGCAGTGTCCAGAGCGGGAGGATCTACGAGCAGTACTTC. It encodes CASSVQSGRIYEQYF.

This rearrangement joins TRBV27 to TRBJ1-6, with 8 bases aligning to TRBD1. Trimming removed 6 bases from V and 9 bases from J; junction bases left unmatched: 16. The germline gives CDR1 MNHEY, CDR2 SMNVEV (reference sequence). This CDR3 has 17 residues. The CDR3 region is CASRRRFQDRVASPLHF. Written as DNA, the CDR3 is TGTGCCAGCAGAAGGAGGTTCCAGGACAGGGTGGCTTCACCCCTCCACTTT.

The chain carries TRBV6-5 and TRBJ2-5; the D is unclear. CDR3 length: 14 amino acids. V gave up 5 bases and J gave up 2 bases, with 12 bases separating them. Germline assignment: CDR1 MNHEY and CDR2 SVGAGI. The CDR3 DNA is TGTGCCAGCAGTGACCATTCACTACAAGAGACCCAGTACTTC. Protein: CASSDHSLQETQYF.

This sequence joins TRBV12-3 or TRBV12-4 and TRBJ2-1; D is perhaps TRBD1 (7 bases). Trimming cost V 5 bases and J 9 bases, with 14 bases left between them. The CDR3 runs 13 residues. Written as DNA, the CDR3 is TGTGCCAGCAGTCGACAGGGAGGCGTTGAGCAGTTCTTC. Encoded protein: CASSRQGGVEQFF.